These 18 T cell receptor beta chains were sequenced from one sample in a study of CD8 T cells in Susac syndrome. RNA in amounts of roughly 0.45 to 1 ug was reverse transcribed with random hexamers. TCRdb reprocessed the immunoSEQ multiplex PCR reads with MiXCR, giving one entry per CDR3 protein. The sample shows about 73,000 distinct CDR3 sequences, roughly 94% of them seen only once. The material sequenced was CD8+ T cells from PBMCs. The receptors shown here come from a human donor with multiple sclerosis.

The chain recombines TRBV29-1 with TRBJ2-4; TRBD1 might be the D (6 bases). V was pared by 6 bases and J by 3 bases, with 12 bases between. CDR1 is SQVTM and CDR2 is ANQGSEA in the germline V gene. This CDR3 comprises 13 residues. The DNA of the CDR3 is TGCAGCGTGTCAGGGGATAGCAAAAACATTCAGTACTTC. This translates into CSVSGDSKNIQYF.

The chain employs TRBV6-5 and TRBJ2-1; D remains ambiguous. Germline V gives CDR1 MNHEY, CDR2 SVGAGI. The CDR3 extends over 15 amino acids. V lost 6 bases to trimming and J lost 3 bases, with 15 bases between them. CDR3 protein: CASSAAGMGYNEQFF. CDR3 sequence (DNA): TGTGCCAGCAGCGCCGCCGGAATGGGCTACAATGAGCAGTTCTTC.

The rearrangement uses TRBV5-1 and TRBJ2-7; the D gene is possibly TRBD1 (5 bases). This CDR3 contains 15 residues. Germline-derived CDR1 and CDR2 are SGHRS and YFSETQ. The V end was cut by 0 bases, the J end by 0 bases, with 10 bases between. The CDR3 DNA reads as TGCGCCAGCAGCTTGGCCGGCAGGGTCTCCTACGAGCAGTACTTC. Translation gives CASSLAGRVSYEQYF.

The chain joins TRBV29-1 to TRBJ2-1; 10 bases are shared with TRBD2. The ends lost 5 bases at V and 8 bases at J; junction bases unmatched: 6. CDR1 SQVTM and CDR2 ANQGSEA come from the germline V gene. The CDR3 covers 13 residues. CDR3 amino acids: CSVRLAGGDEQFF. The CDR3, as DNA: TGCAGCGTTCGACTAGCGGGTGGGGATGAGCAGTTCTTC.

The rearrangement uses TRBV25-1 and TRBJ1-6, with 8 bases aligning to TRBD1. This CDR3 region has 15 residues. V lost 1 base, J lost 8 bases, and 4 bases stayed unmatched. Germline CDR1 MGHDK, CDR2 SYGVNS. CDR3 in DNA: TGTGCCAGCAGTGAATCGACAGGGGTGGATTCACCCCTCCACTTT. Protein: CASSESTGVDSPLHF.

The chain couples TRBV18 to TRBJ2-6; D remains ambiguous. Germline V CDR1 and CDR2: KGHSH, LQKENI. V lost 5 bases and J 2 bases, leaving 1 base between the germline ends. The CDR3 extends over 12 amino acids. CDR3 in DNA: TGTGCCAGCTCAACTGGGGCCAACGTCCTGACTTTC. This gives the protein CASSTGANVLTF.

This clonotype was observed a single time. The rearrangement joins TRBV5-6 to TRBJ1-1; no definite D call. Germline lookup yields CDR1 SGHDT and CDR2 YYEEEE. CDR3 size: 14 residues. Trimming cost V 5 bases and J 0 bases, with 11 bases left between them. The CDR3 reads CASSPVGLNTEAFF. DNA for the CDR3: TGTGCCAGCAGTCCCGTCGGGTTGAACACTGAAGCTTTCTTT.

This chain connects TRBV29-1 to TRBJ2-7; 9 nucleotides line up with TRBD1. This CDR3 comprises 13 residues. Germline V CDR1 and CDR2: SQVTM, ANQGSEA. Trimming at V came to 6 bases and at J to 5 bases, leaving 8 bases not matched to a gene. CDR3 region: CSVLAGTGNEQYF. The CDR3 bases are TGCAGCGTCCTCGCCGGGACAGGGAACGAGCAGTACTTC.

J is TRBJ2-5 and V is TRBV13, with D perhaps matching TRBD1 (6 bases). Trimming shortened V by 5 bases and J by 0 bases, and 22 bases separated the two germline ends. This CDR3 comprises 18 residues. In germline, CDR1 is PRHDT, CDR2 FYEKMQ (reference sequence). DNA of the CDR3: TGTGCCAGCAGCCCAGGGGTGGTGGGTCCAAGAAACCAAGAGACCCAGTACTTC. Amino acid sequence: CASSPGVVGPRNQETQYF.

This chain joins TRBV4-3 and TRBJ2-7; perhaps TRBD2 as D (6 bases). CDR1 is LGHNA, CDR2 YSLEER, per germline. The CDR3 runs 14 residues. Trimming pared 5 bases from V and 4 bases from J, leaving 15 bases between. The CDR3 sequence: CASSSGSGQYEQYF. CDR3 DNA: TGCGCCAGCAGCTCGGGGAGCGGGCAGTACGAGCAGTACTTC.

The CDR3 DNA reads TGTGCCTGGAGTCCGACGGGACTAGCTCATGAGCAGTTCTTC. Its translation is CAWSPTGLAHEQFF. V and J are TRBV30 and TRBJ2-1; TRBD2 aligns across 9 bases. The CDR3 sequence is 14 residues long. Trimming at V came to 2 bases and at J to 8 bases, leaving 7 bases not matched to a gene. The V gene's germline CDR1 is GTSNPN and CDR2 SVGIG (reference sequence).

This clonotype was recorded only once. J is TRBJ2-5 and V is TRBV9; 8 bases match TRBD2. In germline, CDR1 is SGDLS, CDR2 YYNGEE. This CDR3 has 15 amino acids. V was clipped by 4 bases and J by 5 bases; unmatched bases: 10. In nucleotides, the CDR3 is TGTGCCAGCAGCATATCCGGGACTAGTGAGGAGACCCAGTACTTC. This encodes CASSISGTSEETQYF. The whole variable domain, filled in from reference TRBV9 and TRBJ2-5, reads DSGVTQTPKHLITATGQRVTLRCSPRSGDLSVYWYQQSLDQGLQFLIQYYNGEERAKGNILERFSAQQFPDLHSELNLSSLELGDSALYFCASSISGTSEETQYFGPGTRLLVL.

The chain is built from TRBV27 and TRBJ2-7; 7 bases align to TRBD1. The germline CDR1 and CDR2 sequences are MNHEY and SMNVEV (reference sequence). J gave up 3 bases and V 5 bases, and 10 bases lay outside the gene matches. The CDR3 runs 15 residues. This chain's CDR3 is CASSAWTGGGYEQYF. The DNA of the CDR3 is TGTGCCAGCAGTGCATGGACAGGTGGGGGCTACGAGCAGTACTTC.

This clonotype was seen once. The chain employs TRBV7-9 and TRBJ1-2; tentatively, D is TRBD1 (5 bases). The CDR3 covers 10 residues. The germline CDR1 and CDR2 sequences are SEHNR and FQNEAQ (reference sequence). The V end lost 4 bases, the J end lost 13 bases, and 10 bases lay between the germline ends. This chain's CDR3 is CASSSGPLTF. The DNA for the CDR3 is TGTGCCAGCAGCTCGGGACCGCTCACCTTC.

This chain links TRBV29-1 with TRBJ2-1; D not resolved. Trimming pared 7 bases from V and 4 bases from J, leaving 11 bases between. This CDR3 spans 12 amino acids. Germline V gives CDR1 SQVTM, CDR2 ANQGSEA. CDR3 protein: CSAEEAYNEQFF. As DNA, the CDR3 is TGCAGCGCTGAGGAAGCTTACAATGAGCAGTTCTTC.

The chain uses TRBV3-1 and TRBJ2-5; a weak D match, TRBD2 (5 bases). Germline V gene sequence: CDR1 LGHDT, CDR2 YNNKEL (reference sequence). The V end lost 0 bases, the J end lost 6 bases, and 11 bases lay between the germline ends. The CDR3 covers 14 residues. The CDR3 region has the DNA TGTGCCAGCAGCCAAGAGGAATGGGAGCAGACCCAGTACTTC. It yields the protein CASSQEEWEQTQYF.

The chain uses TRBV19 and TRBJ1-1, with 8 bases that match TRBD1. The germline V gene has CDR1 LNHDA and CDR2 SQIVND (reference sequence). V lost 7 bases, J lost 4 bases, and 5 bases stayed unmatched. The CDR3 has 13 amino acids. The CDR3 DNA reads TGTGCCAGTACCCTGGACAGGGCCACTGAAGCTTTCTTT. This encodes CASTLDRATEAFF.

The rearrangement joins TRBV6-2 or TRBV6-3 to TRBJ2-7; possible D gene TRBD2, 5 bases. CDR3 size: 12 residues. V lost 10 bases, J lost 3 bases, and 13 bases lay in between. Germline V gene sequence: CDR1 MNHEY, CDR2 SVGEGT. The CDR3 DNA reads TGTGCCATCAGAGGGCTGGGCTACGAGCAGTACTTC. As protein: CAIRGLGYEQYF.